This T cell receptor (beta chain) appears in the sequencing data of a study of blood T cell repertoires in COVID-19. Original processing notes: By means of reference gene primer amplification, nucleated cell counts were estimated. The protocol was immunoSEQ multiplex PCR, while the TCRdb copy is restricted to in-frame clones and leaves out a portion. V and J calls plus clone size are reproduced from that table; the DNA served to infer D and trimming. The table records about 160,000 clones, roughly 87% of them present only once. Clinical histories supplied by participants themselves formed the basis of cohort assignment. Recovered status in Cohort 3 required two negative PCRs, clearance, or symptom resolution. Germline V gene data show CDR1 as LGHDT and CDR2 as YNNKEL (reference sequence). The V end lost 1 base, the J end lost 5 bases, and 15 bases lay between the germline ends. The CDR3 runs to 15 residues.

Sequenced sample: PBMCs or T cells enriched from blood (not recorded which). The sequence came from a woman in her forties or fifties who had recovered from COVID-19. This chain links TRBV3-1 (or the pseudogene TRBV3-2) with TRBJ2-7; tentatively, D is TRBD2 (6 bases). This CDR3 is CASSQGGAGRNEQYF. The CDR3, as DNA: TGTGCCAGCAGCCAAGGAGGGGCGGGACGGAACGAGCAGTACTTC.